This TCR beta chain is drawn from a study of blood T cell repertoires in COVID-19. Per the authors' pipeline: How many nucleated cells were present was estimated from reference gene primer amplification. Sequenced by immunoSEQ multiplex PCR; TCRdb stores in-frame clones only, minus some. V, J and clone size were drawn from that table, and D and trimming were deduced from the DNA. Of 110,000 or so clones in the sample, roughly four fifths were seen once. The CDR3 covers 16 residues. The V and J ends lost 6 bases and 1 base, in that order; junction bases with no gene match: 12. CDR1 and CDR2 (germline): SNHLY, FYNNEI.

The sample taken for sequencing was peripheral blood. This clonotype was sampled from a woman in her 70s with acute or convalescent COVID-19. This rearrangement joins TRBV2 to TRBJ2-7, with 7 bases matching TRBD2. The CDR3 sequence is CASSLLALAESYEQYF. CDR3 nucleotides: TGTGCCAGCAGCCTCCTCGCGCTAGCGGAATCCTACGAGCAGTACTTC.